This T cell receptor beta chain was profiled in a study of control samples from healthy donors and cancer patients. Regarding this clone: One end of the junction varies from germline; a read error may be responsible.

The CDR3 loop spans 14 amino acids. Per germline, CDR1 MNHEY and CDR2 SMNVEV (reference sequence). The method was immunoSEQ multiplex PCR; TCRdb's version includes in-frame clones alone and lacks a portion of them. The table shows more than 140,000 clones, with 90% to 95% occurring only once. The sequence came from a middle-aged man in good health. Input material: blood. This rearrangement joins TRBV27 to TRBJ1-6; D not certain. CDR3 DNA sequence: TGTGCCAGCAGATTATGGTCCTATAATTCACCCCTCCACTTT. Its translation is CASRLWSYNSPLHF.